Shown below are 28 T cell receptor beta chains from a single sample sequenced in a study of T-cell memory formation after mild COVID-19. TCRdb re-derived calls from the 5' RACE reads in MiXCR, one entry per CDR3 protein. The repertoire includes roughly 150,000 distinct CDR3 sequences, more than 14% of them detected once, and around 14% sits in the top ten. Sequenced input: PBMCs or a T cell subset sorted from them (not recorded which). These receptors were obtained from an adult woman who had mild COVID-19 (a few samples of this study predate the infection). Cell type and time point are not known.

This sequence joins TRBV10-3 and TRBJ2-5; TRBD2 might be the D (5 bases). From germline, CDR1 is ENHRY and CDR2 SYGVKD. This CDR3 region has 14 residues. Trimming cost V 0 bases and J 4 bases, with 9 bases left between them. The chain's CDR3 is CAISESIAGETQYF. CDR3 DNA sequence: TGTGCCATCAGTGAGTCGATTGCGGGAGAGACCCAGTACTTC.

The sample holds a few counts of this clonotype. The J gene is TRBJ2-3, the V gene TRBV29-1; no clear D gene. Germline lookup yields CDR1 SQVTM and CDR2 ANQGSEA. The CDR3 covers 14 residues. With 7 bases removed from V and 1 base from J, the gap between germline ends came to 15 bases. CDR3 nucleotide sequence: TGCAGCGCTGCCCGTGGAGTCGGCACAGATACGCAGTATTTT. Its translation: CSAARGVGTDTQYF.

V and J are TRBV4-1 and TRBJ2-7; D remains unclear. Deletions cut 2 bases from V and 2 bases from J, with 10 bases between. CDR1 and CDR2 (germline): MGHRA, YSYEKL. CDR3 length: 14 amino acids. The CDR3 DNA sequence: TGCGCCAGCAGCCAAACACAGACGACCTACGAGCAGTACTTC. Protein sequence: CASSQTQTTYEQYF.

Many counts were recorded for this clonotype. This chain joins TRBV5-5 and TRBJ2-3; D unresolved. The CDR3 has 13 amino acids. Germline assignment: CDR1 SGHKS and CDR2 YYEKEE (reference sequence). Trimming stripped 4 bases from V and 6 bases from J, with 12 bases between. CDR3 region: CASSLQRTDTQYF. The CDR3 DNA reads TGTGCCAGCAGCCTACAACGAACCGATACGCAGTATTTT.

The chain combines TRBV4-1 with TRBJ1-1, with 9 bases lining up with TRBD1. The CDR3 runs 18 residues. CDR1 and CDR2 (germline): MGHRA, YSYEKL. Trimming at V came to 1 base and at J to 6 bases, leaving 15 bases not matched to a gene. The CDR3 is CASSQGPTGGMRKPEAFF. The DNA of the CDR3 is TGCGCCAGCAGCCAAGGGCCGACAGGGGGGATGAGAAAACCTGAAGCTTTCTTT.

V and J are TRBV6-5 and TRBJ1-2, with 10 bases that match TRBD1. The CDR3 is 13 residues long. Germline trimming cut 6 bases from V and 6 bases from J; bases unmatched to any gene: 4. CDR1 and CDR2 (germline): MNHEY, SVGAGI. The CDR3: CASSETGGDGYTF. The DNA of the CDR3 is TGTGCCAGCAGCGAGACAGGGGGCGATGGCTACACCTTC.

This clonotype was detected only a few times. For the CDR3, the DNA is TGTGCCATCAGTGACCTATGCCTCGAGCAGTTCTTC. This translates into CAISDLCLEQFF. The V and J genes are TRBV10-3 and TRBJ2-1; D is uncertain. The CDR3 sequence is 12 residues long. Trimming removed 3 bases at V and 10 bases at J, with 10 bases between. In germline, CDR1 is ENHRY, CDR2 SYGVKD.

The J gene is TRBJ1-1, the V gene TRBV2; D remains unclear. Per germline, CDR1 SNHLY and CDR2 FYNNEI. The CDR3 is made up of 13 amino acids. Trimming removed 5 bases at V and 11 bases at J, with 18 bases between. The CDR3, as DNA: TGTGCCAGCAGTAAAGAGGCGTCAGTTGGTGCTTTCTTT. This gives the protein CASSKEASVGAFF.

This clonotype came up a few times. The chain uses TRBV29-1 and TRBJ2-1; 8 bases are a match to TRBD1. Germline CDR1 is SQVTM and CDR2 is ANQGSEA. The CDR3 covers 11 residues. The V gene end was trimmed by 6 bases and the J gene end by 10 bases; junction bases not matched to a gene: 5. The CDR3 DNA reads TGCAGCGTCTCAGGGGGCCGGGAGCAGTTCTTC. It yields the protein CSVSGGREQFF.

The gene calls are TRBV10-3 and TRBJ2-2, with D unclear. V lost 2 bases and J 6 bases, leaving 10 bases between the germline ends. Germline V lookup: CDR1 ENHRY, CDR2 SYGVKD. This CDR3 contains 14 residues. This CDR3 reads CAISEGPGAGELFF. CDR3 coding DNA: TGTGCCATCAGTGAGGGTCCCGGCGCCGGGGAGCTGTTTTTT.

The table lists this clonotype with a few counts. The chain uses TRBV7-2 and TRBJ2-1; D is perhaps TRBD1 (6 bases). CDR3 length equals 13 residues. Trimming took 2 bases from V and 8 from J, leaving 10 bases between them. The germline CDR1 and CDR2 sequences are SGHTA and FQGNSA. The CDR3 reads CASSLRGFDEQFF. CDR3 in DNA: TGTGCCAGCAGCTTAAGGGGGTTTGATGAGCAGTTCTTC.

A few counts support this clonotype. This chain links TRBV20-1 with TRBJ2-1, with 9 bases lining up with TRBD2. CDR3 length: 16 amino acids. Germline V gene data show CDR1 as DFQATT and CDR2 as SNEGSKA (reference sequence). V lost 6 bases to trimming and J lost 4 bases; unmatched junction nucleotides: 13. The CDR3 protein is CSAYPTGLAGYNEQFF. The CDR3 coding sequence is TGCAGTGCCTACCCCACTGGGCTAGCGGGATACAATGAGCAGTTCTTC.

The rearrangement joins TRBV19 to TRBJ1-2, with D uncertain. Germline V lookup: CDR1 LNHDA, CDR2 SQIVND (reference sequence). The CDR3 consists of 9 residues. V dropped 4 bases and J dropped 13 bases, with 7 bases sitting between them. CDR3 residues: CASSTPRTF. CDR3 nucleotide sequence: TGTGCCAGTAGTACCCCTCGCACCTTC.

The sample holds a few counts of this clonotype. The rearrangement links TRBV9 to TRBJ2-7, with D maybe TRBD2 (6 bases). Between the trimmed V and J ends, which lost 0 bases and 3 bases, there was a span of 10 bases. Germline CDR1 SGDLS, CDR2 YYNGEE. The CDR3 totals 14 residues. The CDR3: CASSVAGVGYEQYF. CDR3 DNA: TGTGCCAGCAGCGTAGCGGGAGTGGGCTACGAGCAGTACTTC.

This clonotype was seen more than once but under ten times. This CDR3 reads CASSLSPDNYGYTF. Written as DNA, the CDR3 is TGTGCCAGCAGTTTATCCCCTGACAACTATGGCTACACCTTC. V usage is TRBV27 and J usage is TRBJ1-2; D ambiguous. Germline values: CDR1 MNHEY, CDR2 SMNVEV (reference sequence). The CDR3 runs to 14 residues. The germline V and J ends were trimmed by 0 bases and 2 bases, with 7 bases remaining between them.

This clonotype was detected many times. The V gene is TRBV24-1, the J gene TRBJ2-2; no definite D call. CDR1 is KGHDR and CDR2 is SFDVKD in the germline V gene. V was cut by 10 bases and J by 5 bases, with 7 bases left in between. The CDR3 consists of 11 residues. The CDR3 sequence: CATNKTGELFF. DNA for the CDR3: TGTGCCACTAACAAGACCGGGGAGCTGTTTTTT.

The sample holds many counts of this clonotype. The chain uses TRBV7-6 and TRBJ2-3; 10 bases are a match to TRBD2. The V gene's germline CDR1 is SGHVS and CDR2 FNYEAQ. The CDR3 spans 15 residues. With 6 bases clipped from V and 4 bases from J, the junction kept 7 bases outside the gene matches. The CDR3: CASSRAGGQADTQYF. The CDR3 DNA follows: TGTGCCAGCAGTCGAGCGGGAGGGCAAGCAGATACGCAGTATTTT.

The genes are TRBV6-1 and TRBJ1-2, with a tentative D call TRBD1 (6 bases). Trimming took 3 bases from V and 7 from J, leaving 21 bases between them. The CDR3 consists of 16 residues. From germline, CDR1 is MNHNS and CDR2 SASEGT. CDR3 sequence reads: CASSESRGRTAGGYTF. In DNA form, the CDR3 reads TGTGCCAGCAGTGAGTCCAGGGGAAGGACAGCCGGTGGCTACACCTTC.

The genes are TRBV20-1 and TRBJ2-7; D possibly corresponds to TRBD1 (6 bases). Trimming shortened V by 1 base and J by 3 bases, and 13 bases separated the two germline ends. The CDR3 loop spans 14 amino acids. Looked up from germline, CDR1 is DFQATT and CDR2 is SNEGSKA (reference sequence). The CDR3 sequence: CSARAPQGNYEQYF. Here the CDR3 DNA reads TGCAGTGCTAGAGCGCCGCAGGGGAACTACGAGCAGTACTTC.

The chain recombines TRBV2 with TRBJ2-3, with 11 bases matching TRBD2. CDR1 and CDR2 (germline): SNHLY, FYNNEI. J was trimmed by 2 bases and V by 5 bases; bases with no gene match: 18. CDR3 length: 20 residues. The CDR3 loop reads CASSTSGTSGYINFTDTQYF. CDR3 in DNA: TGTGCCAGCAGTACGTCCGGGACTAGCGGCTACATAAACTTCACAGATACGCAGTATTTT. The whole variable domain, filled in from reference TRBV2 and TRBJ2-3, reads EPEVTQTPSHQVTQMGQEVILRCVPISNHLYFYWYRQILGQKVEFLVSFYNNEISEKSEIFDDQFSVERPDGSNFTLKIRSTKLEDSAMYFCASSTSGTSGYINFTDTQYFGPGTRLTVL.

The V call is TRBV14, the J call TRBJ2-7, with D possibly being TRBD1 (6 bases). Germline V gene lookup returns CDR1 SGHDN and CDR2 FVKESK. This CDR3 contains 15 residues. V was trimmed by 2 bases and J by 0 bases, leaving 11 bases between them. The CDR3: CASSQRDTSSYEQYF. CDR3 sequence (DNA): TGTGCCAGCAGCCAACGGGACACGAGCTCCTACGAGCAGTACTTC. Together with reference TRBV14 and TRBJ2-7, the CDR3 gives the full variable domain: EAGVTQFPSHSVIEKGQTVTLRCDPISGHDNLYWYRRVMGKEIKFLLHFVKESKQDESGMPNNRFLAERTGGTYSTLKVQPAELEDSGVYFCASSQRDTSSYEQYFGPGTRLTVT.

This clonotype was counted between two and nine times. CDR3 amino acids: CASSLGHRDTGELFF. As DNA, the CDR3 is TGTGCCAGCAGCTTGGGGCACAGGGACACCGGGGAGCTGTTTTTT. The chain employs TRBV5-5 and TRBJ2-2; D perhaps matches TRBD1 (6 bases). With 0 bases removed from V and 3 bases from J, the gap between germline ends came to 9 bases. Germline V gene data show CDR1 as SGHKS and CDR2 as YYEKEE (reference sequence). The CDR3 consists of 15 residues.

The chain couples TRBV6-5 to TRBJ1-5, with D possibly being TRBD1 (6 bases). The V end lost 0 bases, the J end lost 6 bases, and 12 bases lay between the germline ends. The V gene's germline CDR1 is MNHEY and CDR2 SVGAGI. This CDR3 comprises 15 residues. The CDR3 DNA is TGTGCCAGCAGTTACTCGAAAAGGGGGGGTCAGCCCCAGCATTTT. Translated, it gives CASSYSKRGGQPQHF.

This clonotype was observed a few times. The chain has TRBV5-4 and TRBJ2-6, with a possible D match to TRBD2 (5 bases). Germline V lookup: CDR1 SGHNT, CDR2 YYREEE (reference sequence). The CDR3 has 17 residues. V lost 4 bases to trimming and J lost 0 bases, with 14 bases between them. In DNA form, the CDR3 reads TGTGCCAGCAGCCCTAAGAGGGATAGCTCTGGGGCCAACGTCCTGACTTTC. Translated, it gives CASSPKRDSSGANVLTF.

This clonotype occurred a few times. The V gene is TRBV11-2, the J gene TRBJ1-1, with D possibly being TRBD1 (5 bases). The germline V gene has CDR1 SGHAT and CDR2 FQNNGV. The CDR3 consists of 15 residues. V lost 2 bases to trimming and J lost 1 base, with 11 bases between them. CDR3 coding DNA: TGTGCCAGCAGCTTACGGGCAGGGCCGAACACTGAAGCTTTCTTT. Its translation: CASSLRAGPNTEAFF.

This clonotype was seen a few times. The chain joins TRBV5-1 to TRBJ1-1, with D uncertain. Looked up from germline, CDR1 is SGHRS and CDR2 is YFSETQ. Deletions cut 4 bases from V and 3 bases from J, with 10 bases between. The CDR3 covers 13 residues. The CDR3 sequence is CASSAMTDTEAFF. In nucleotides, the CDR3 is TGCGCCAGCAGCGCTATGACGGACACTGAAGCTTTCTTT.

The rearrangement joins TRBV27 to TRBJ2-2; D uncertain. CDR1 MNHEY and CDR2 SMNVEV come from the germline V gene (reference sequence). V lost 1 base and J 7 bases, leaving 4 bases between the germline ends. This CDR3 has 12 residues. CDR3 sequence: CASSLLVGELFF. Here the CDR3 DNA reads TGTGCCAGCAGTTTATTGGTCGGGGAGCTGTTTTTT.

This rearrangement joins TRBV29-1 to TRBJ2-3; no firm D call. The CDR3 spans 13 residues. Per the germline V gene, CDR1 is SQVTM and CDR2 is ANQGSEA. The V end lost 4 bases, the J end lost 4 bases, and 12 bases lay between the germline ends. This CDR3 is CSVAGDRADTQYF. The CDR3 nucleotides are TGCAGCGTTGCCGGAGATCGCGCAGATACGCAGTATTTT.